These 23 T cell receptor beta chains were sequenced from one sample in a study of regulatory T cells in long-lasting Graves disease. Time point: persistent/refractory GD, antithyroid drugs over 5 years with positive TRAb. RNA isolated from PBMCs was used to make the TCR library. Relying on iRepertoire HTBI primers and Arm-PCR of CDR3 regions, the team built TCR beta libraries. Using its own MiXCR run on the multiplex PCR reads, TCRdb lists one record per CDR3 protein. The sample holds around 430,000 distinct CDR3 sequences, approximately 23% seen once. The specimen was peripheral blood mononuclear cells (PBMCs), collected when the disease was refractory, from a patient treated with antithyroid drugs. The receptors stem from a female donor with Graves disease.

Note on this clonotype: This may be a read error: a much more frequent sequence differs by one nucleotide. CDR3 amino acids: CAGSLYRTGAHEQYF. The CDR3 DNA follows: TGCGCCGGCAGCTTGTACAGGACAGGGGCCCACGAGCAGTACTTC. This rearrangement joins TRBV5-1 to TRBJ2-7; 9 bases are a match to TRBD1. The V gene's germline CDR1 is SGHRS and CDR2 YFSETQ. This CDR3 region has 15 residues.

This clonotype was found many times. The rearrangement links TRBV7-3 to TRBJ2-2; D uncertain. Germline V lookup: CDR1 SGHTA, CDR2 FQGTGA. This CDR3 contains 14 residues. V was trimmed by 4 bases and J by 6 bases, leaving 12 bases between them. The CDR3 protein is CASSSDPAAGELFF. The CDR3 bases are TGTGCCAGCAGCTCGGACCCGGCCGCCGGGGAGCTGTTTTTT.

This clonotype showed up many times. The genes are TRBV2 and TRBJ1-1; D is unresolved. The germline V gene encodes CDR1 SNHLY and CDR2 FYNNEI. Trimming pared 6 bases from V and 1 base from J, leaving 12 bases between. The CDR3 contains 14 residues. The CDR3 sequence is CASSQGFQNTEAFF. The DNA for the CDR3 is TGTGCCAGCAGCCAAGGGTTCCAGAACACTGAAGCTTTCTTT.

The chain joins TRBV6-2 or TRBV6-3 to TRBJ1-5; possible D gene TRBD1, 5 bases. Germline CDR1 MNHEY, CDR2 SVGEGT. The CDR3 runs 19 residues. V shed 0 bases and J shed 5 bases, with 23 bases lying between them. The CDR3 coding sequence is TGTGCCAGCAGTTACTCTAGCATTTTGGGGGAGACGGCCGATCAGCCCCAGCATTTT. Protein product: CASSYSSILGETADQPQHF.

The V and J genes are TRBV30 and TRBJ2-5; 7 bases fit TRBD2. Germline V gene data show CDR1 as GTSNPN and CDR2 as SVGIG (reference sequence). After removal of 5 bases from V and 4 bases from J, the junction contained 7 bases not matched to a gene. CDR3 size: 13 residues. This CDR3 is CAWGHGGGETQYF. The CDR3 DNA is TGTGCCTGGGGGCATGGCGGGGGAGAGACCCAGTACTTC.

In DNA form, the CDR3 reads TGTGCCAGCTCATTGGACCACGAGCAGTACTTC. Encoded protein: CASSLDHEQYF. This rearrangement joins TRBV18 to TRBJ2-7; D is undetermined. The germline V and J ends were trimmed by 5 bases and 5 bases, with 7 bases remaining between them. Germline loops: CDR1 KGHSH, CDR2 LQKENI. This CDR3 has 11 amino acids.

The J gene is TRBJ2-5, the V gene TRBV7-8; possible D gene TRBD2, 7 bases. The V end was cut by 2 bases, the J end by 4 bases, with 17 bases between. The CDR3 is 16 amino acids. The germline V gene has CDR1 SGHVS and CDR2 FQNEAQ. CDR3 coding DNA: TGTGCCAGCAGCTTACGGCGGGGGCCCCTAGGAGAGACCCAGTACTTC. Translation gives CASSLRRGPLGETQYF.

The rearrangement uses TRBV28 and TRBJ1-2; 9 bases line up with TRBD1. The trim removed 4 bases at V and 4 bases at J, leaving 10 bases unmatched. Germline CDR1 and CDR2: MDHEN and SYDVKM. The CDR3 runs 16 residues. The chain's CDR3 is CASSSTHGTGRYGYTF. The CDR3 DNA is TGTGCCAGCAGTTCTACCCACGGGACAGGGCGCTATGGCTACACCTTC.

The sample holds many counts of this clonotype. The gene calls are TRBV6-1 and TRBJ1-6; D uncertain. Looked up from germline, CDR1 is MNHNS and CDR2 is SASEGT. The V and J ends lost 2 bases and 6 bases respectively, with 14 bases between them. CDR3 length equals 16 residues. The CDR3: CASSEKAQRSNSPLHF. CDR3 bases: TGTGCCAGCAGTGAAAAAGCCCAACGGAGTAATTCACCCCTCCACTTT.

The chain carries TRBV7-3 and TRBJ2-2, with TRBD1 as a possible D gene (5 bases). Germline lookup yields CDR1 SGHTA and CDR2 FQGTGA. Trimming cost V 5 bases and J 4 bases, with 20 bases left between them. CDR3 length: 17 residues. This chain's CDR3 is CASSTSGKRPVTGELFF. CDR3 DNA sequence: TGTGCCAGCAGCACCTCAGGGAAGAGGCCGGTCACCGGGGAGCTGTTTTTT.

This clonotype was counted many times. The chain is built from TRBV12-3 or TRBV12-4 and TRBJ2-7; 14 nucleotides match TRBD2. The V and J ends lost 5 bases and 5 bases, in that order; junction bases with no gene match: 5. CDR3 length equals 15 residues. This CDR3 reads CASSQGLAGVHEQYF. CDR3 in DNA: TGTGCCAGCAGTCAGGGACTAGCGGGAGTCCACGAGCAGTACTTC.

This clonotype was seen at least ten times. V gene TRBV6-4 combines with J gene TRBJ1-2, with 9 bases matching TRBD1. Germline trimming cut 0 bases from V and 6 bases from J; bases unmatched to any gene: 17. The V gene's germline CDR1 is MRHNA and CDR2 SNTAGT. CDR3 size: 19 residues. The CDR3 sequence is CASSDSRLRVSGQGDGYTF. CDR3 sequence (DNA): TGTGCCAGCAGTGACTCGAGACTGAGAGTTTCGGGACAGGGCGATGGCTACACCTTC.

This clonotype was seen more than once but under ten times. The conserved closing phenylalanine or tryptophan is absent in this CDR3, likely reflecting a read error. The rearrangement joins TRBV28 to TRBJ1-2; D perhaps matches TRBD1 (6 bases). V lost 4 bases, J lost 4 bases, and 28 bases lay in between. The germline V gene has CDR1 MDHEN and CDR2 SYDVKM. CDR3 length: 19 amino acids. The CDR3 loop reads CASSSYRVRTIRDGYGYTL. The CDR3 DNA reads as TGTGCCAGCAGTTCTTACAGGGTAAGGACTATACGGGACGGCTATGGCTACACCCTC.

This clonotype was recorded many times. The V call is TRBV12-3 or TRBV12-4, the J call TRBJ1-4, with D unclear. V lost 2 bases, J lost 8 bases, and 12 bases lay in between. The CDR3 covers 14 residues. The DNA for the CDR3 is TGTGCCAGCAGTTTATCGGGAGCTCCCGAAAAACTGTTTTTT. As protein: CASSLSGAPEKLFF.

The chain recombines TRBV5-5 with TRBJ2-5; the D gene is possibly TRBD2 (7 bases). This CDR3 contains 13 residues. V was shortened by 5 bases and J by 5 bases, with 13 bases between the two germline ends. The germline V gene encodes CDR1 SGHKS and CDR2 YYEKEE (reference sequence). CDR3 region: CASRLPGGETQYF. The CDR3 nucleotides are TGTGCCAGCAGGTTGCCGGGGGGCGAGACCCAGTACTTC. The full variable domain, in which reference TRBV5-5 and TRBJ2-5 provide the parts outside the CDR3, is DAGVTQSPTHLIKTRGQQVTLRCSPISGHKSVSWYQQVLGQGPQFIFQYYEKEERGRGNFPDRFSARQFPNYSSELNVNALLLGDSALYLCASRLPGGETQYFGPGTRLLVL.

This clonotype was observed many times. The chain has TRBV2 and TRBJ2-7; TRBD1 matches at 8 bases. The CDR3 spans 16 residues. J was trimmed by 2 bases and V by 7 bases; bases with no gene match: 13. Germline V gene data show CDR1 as SNHLY and CDR2 as FYNNEI. Here the CDR3 reads CASTEGWTGTPYEQYF. CDR3 nucleotides: TGTGCCAGCACGGAAGGGTGGACAGGGACTCCCTACGAGCAGTACTTC.

This clonotype has at least ten counts. This chain joins TRBV28 and TRBJ2-5, with TRBD2 matching over 11 bases. Trimming cost V 4 bases and J 4 bases; bases outside gene matches: 29. Per germline, CDR1 MDHEN and CDR2 SYDVKM. CDR3 length: 23 amino acids. CDR3 sequence (DNA): TGTGCCAGCAGTTCGGGGTTAAAAGGAGGGCGCTTGTCCTTAGCGGGGGGGAGAGAGACCCAGTACTTC. Residues: CASSSGLKGGRLSLAGGRETQYF.

The table lists this clonotype with many counts. J is TRBJ1-5 and V is TRBV28, with D possibly matching TRBD1 (5 bases). The V gene's germline CDR1 is MDHEN and CDR2 SYDVKM. The length of the CDR3 is 10 residues. Deletions cut 5 bases from V and 11 bases from J, with 7 bases between. As DNA, the CDR3 is TGTGCCAGCAGTCGAGGGGCCCAGCATTTT. It translates to CASSRGAQHF.

This clonotype was counted between two and nine times. The V gene is TRBV3-1, the J gene TRBJ1-1; no firm D call. CDR3 size: 14 residues. V lost 0 bases and J 7 bases, leaving 12 bases between the germline ends. Germline V gene sequence: CDR1 LGHDT, CDR2 YNNKEL (reference sequence). CDR3 DNA sequence: TGTGCCAGCAGCCAAGAGTGGGAGGTGGGTGAAGCTTTCTTT. Its translation is CASSQEWEVGEAFF.

V gene TRBV9 combines with J gene TRBJ2-7, with a possible D match to TRBD2 (6 bases). Trimming shortened V by 9 bases and J by 2 bases, and 15 bases separated the two germline ends. Germline V gives CDR1 SGDLS, CDR2 YYNGEE. This CDR3 comprises 13 residues. CDR3 in amino acids: CAIPPRGPYEQYF. CDR3 sequence (DNA): TGTGCCATCCCTCCGCGGGGCCCCTACGAGCAGTACTTC.

The CDR3 coding sequence is TGTGCCAGCAGCCCAAGACTAGACCATAGGGCCCAGTACTTC. It is translated as CASSPRLDHRAQYF. The genes are TRBV7-3 and TRBJ2-5; D possibly corresponds to TRBD2 (6 bases). This CDR3 has 14 amino acids. Trimming shortened V by 5 bases and J by 9 bases, and 19 bases separated the two germline ends. Germline-derived CDR1 and CDR2 are SGHTA and FQGTGA. Together with reference TRBV7-3 and TRBJ2-5, the CDR3 gives the full variable domain: GAGVSQTPSNKVTEKGKYVELRCDPISGHTALYWYRQSLGQGPEFLIYFQGTGAADDSGLPNDRFFAVRPEGSVSTLKIQRTERGDSAVYLCASSPRLDHRAQYFGPGTRLLVL.

As concerns this clonotype: A much larger clone sits a single nucleotide away, making a read error possible. CDR3: CASSTHGRLFF. The CDR3 nucleotides read TGTGCCAGCAGCACTCACGGACGGCTGTTTTTT. V is TRBV7-2 and J is TRBJ1-4; D call uncertain. CDR1 and CDR2 (germline): SGHTA, FQGNSA. The CDR3 totals 11 residues. V gave up 5 bases and J gave up 14 bases, with 12 bases separating them.

This clonotype has a count of ten or more. The chain combines TRBV27 with TRBJ2-7; no firm D call. Germline V CDR1 and CDR2: MNHEY, SMNVEV (reference sequence). The CDR3 is made up of 13 amino acids. V gave up 0 bases and J gave up 2 bases, with 5 bases separating them. CDR3 residues: CASSLSLPYEQYF. CDR3 nucleotide sequence: TGTGCCAGCAGTTTATCCCTTCCCTACGAGCAGTACTTC.